Included here is one TCR beta chain sequence, with context. Its target is unknown. The PCR contained 60 Vbeta and 13 Jbeta primers. Measured with immunoSEQ multiplex PCR; TCRdb has only the in-frame clones, and not every one. This table holds roughly 140,000 clones, roughly 75% found once. These data are taken from a study of cytomegalovirus exposure and HLA in healthy donors. Overall study results and limits: Researchers reported in a later analysis that common viral pathogens appeared linked to several top clusters. In an earlier analysis, about 90% or about 30%: the productive usage of most TCR beta V segments.

Sample: PBMCs. The source of this sequence is a man aged 35-49 years in good health and CMV-seropositive.

CDR3 in DNA: TGTGCCAGCAGCTTGAGACCCACAGGGGGCACCGGGGAGCTGTTTTTT. This codes for CASSLRPTGGTGELFF. The genes are TRBV7-9 and TRBJ2-2; 8 bases map to TRBD1. This CDR3 region has 16 residues. J gave up 4 bases and V 3 bases, and 7 bases lay outside the gene matches. Germline V CDR1 and CDR2: SEHNR, FQNEAQ (reference sequence).